The 21 T cell receptor beta chains below were found in one sample sequenced in a study of T cell changes during pregnancy in multiple sclerosis. The protocol was immunoSEQ multiplex PCR, while the TCRdb copy is restricted to in-frame clones and leaves out a portion. The data contain some 49,000 clones, approximately 95% of them singletons. The sample in question was CD8+ T cells from peripheral blood mononuclear cells, obtained in the first trimester of pregnancy. The receptors were sampled from a female donor with multiple sclerosis, enrolled in a pregnancy study.

This rearrangement joins TRBV19 to TRBJ2-1; D is ambiguous. This CDR3 comprises 13 residues. Germline assignment: CDR1 LNHDA and CDR2 SQIVND (reference sequence). The V gene lost 5 bases and the J gene lost 3 bases, with 8 bases spanning the gap. CDR3 sequence (DNA): TGTGCCAGTAGTCGGTCCGTCTACAATGAGCAGTTCTTC. Its protein is CASSRSVYNEQFF.

The chain links TRBV4-2 to TRBJ2-2, with a possible D match to TRBD1 (5 bases). The CDR3 is made up of 17 amino acids. The V and J ends lost 0 bases and 1 base respectively, with 12 bases between them. Per the germline V gene, CDR1 is LGHNA and CDR2 is YNFKEQ. The chain's CDR3 is CASSQDRIRGNTGELFF. As DNA, the CDR3 is TGTGCCAGCAGCCAAGATCGAATTAGGGGGAACACCGGGGAGCTGTTTTTT.

The rearrangement links TRBV25-1 to TRBJ2-2, with D unresolved. Per the germline V gene, CDR1 is MGHDK and CDR2 is SYGVNS. Trimming shortened V by 3 bases and J by 3 bases, and 2 bases separated the two germline ends. The CDR3 length is 12 residues. Here the CDR3 DNA reads TGTGCCAGCAGTGACTACACCGGGGAGCTGTTTTTT. Protein sequence: CASSDYTGELFF.

This clone was recorded once. The chain employs TRBV27 and TRBJ2-1, with 8 bases matching TRBD2. This CDR3 is 15 amino acids long. Germline V gene sequence: CDR1 MNHEY, CDR2 SMNVEV (reference sequence). Trimming took 1 base from V and 3 from J; bases not matched to a gene: 2. The chain's CDR3 is CASSLYSGIYNEQFF. The CDR3 nucleotides read TGTGCCAGCAGTTTATATAGCGGGATCTACAATGAGCAGTTCTTC.

The chain recombines TRBV27 with TRBJ2-1; D is possibly TRBD2 (6 bases). V was clipped by 6 bases and J by 9 bases, with 15 bases between them. The CDR3 is 13 residues long. Germline CDR1 MNHEY, CDR2 SMNVEV (reference sequence). The CDR3 sequence is CASSIGGVGEQFF. The DNA of the CDR3 is TGTGCCAGCAGCATCGGGGGTGTCGGTGAGCAGTTCTTC.

The V call is TRBV28, the J call TRBJ1-1; possibly TRBD1 for D (5 bases). Trimming stripped 3 bases from V and 3 bases from J, with 11 bases between. The CDR3 contains 14 residues. In germline, CDR1 is MDHEN, CDR2 SYDVKM. This CDR3 is CASSFPDTYTEAFF. The CDR3 DNA reads as TGTGCCAGCAGTTTTCCGGACACTTACACTGAAGCTTTCTTT.

V is TRBV4-3 and J is TRBJ2-1, with 8 bases aligning to TRBD2. CDR3 length: 16 residues. CDR1 LGHNA and CDR2 YSLEER come from the germline V gene. Germline trimming cut 0 bases from V and 6 bases from J; bases unmatched to any gene: 7. The CDR3 is CASSQDRLGLGNEQFF. In DNA, the CDR3 is TGCGCCAGCAGCCAAGATAGGTTGGGACTAGGCAATGAGCAGTTCTTC.

The chain employs TRBV5-4 and TRBJ2-7; no clear D. The CDR3 covers 14 residues. V lost 4 bases, J lost 0 bases, and 11 bases lay in between. Germline V gene sequence: CDR1 SGHNT, CDR2 YYREEE (reference sequence). The CDR3, as DNA: TGTGCCAGCAGCCTTAGCTCGGGCTCCTACGAGCAGTACTTC. This sequence encodes CASSLSSGSYEQYF.

This chain connects TRBV5-4 to TRBJ1-3; D call uncertain. The germline V gene encodes CDR1 SGHNT and CDR2 YYREEE (reference sequence). V lost 4 bases to trimming and J lost 0 bases, with 11 bases between them. The CDR3 spans 15 residues. The CDR3 spells CASSTNPSSGNTIYF. DNA for the CDR3: TGTGCCAGCAGCACCAACCCGAGCTCTGGAAACACCATATATTTT.

In DNA form, the CDR3 reads TGCGCCAGCAGATTCCGACAGGGGGCTGGCTACGAGCAGTACTTC. Translating it yields CASRFRQGAGYEQYF. V and J are TRBV5-1 and TRBJ2-7, with 10 bases matching TRBD1. Trimming took 5 bases from V and 3 from J; bases not matched to a gene: 8. Germline assignment: CDR1 SGHRS and CDR2 YFSETQ. There are 15 residues in the CDR3.

The chain employs TRBV6-6 and TRBJ2-3, with D maybe TRBD1 (6 bases). Germline-derived CDR1 and CDR2 are MNHNY and SVGAGI (reference sequence). This CDR3 has 13 amino acids. V lost 8 bases to trimming and J lost 4 bases, with 13 bases between them. CDR3 residues: CASAYRVPDTQYF. DNA of the CDR3: TGTGCCAGCGCCTACAGGGTCCCAGATACGCAGTATTTT.

The chain carries TRBV27 and TRBJ2-1; D is unclear. Germline V gives CDR1 MNHEY, CDR2 SMNVEV (reference sequence). The CDR3 loop spans 13 amino acids. Trimming stripped 7 bases from V and 4 bases from J, with 11 bases between. CDR3: CASTKTGYNEQFF. CDR3 bases: TGTGCCAGCACCAAGACTGGGTACAATGAGCAGTTCTTC.

The chain carries TRBV7-9 and TRBJ2-7, with TRBD2 as a possible D gene (5 bases). The germline V gene has CDR1 SEHNR and CDR2 FQNEAQ (reference sequence). There are 14 residues in the CDR3. V lost 3 bases, J lost 7 bases, and 16 bases lay in between. CDR3 in DNA: TGTGCCAGCAGCTTTAAGAGGGCAGGTGCGGAGCAGTACTTC. Protein product: CASSFKRAGAEQYF.

This chain links TRBV14 with TRBJ2-7; 9 nucleotides match TRBD1. The germline V gene encodes CDR1 SGHDN and CDR2 FVKESK. This CDR3 region has 16 residues. V shed 2 bases, J shed 2 bases, and the junction held 7 bases outside the gene matches. CDR3 protein: CASSQTDRGIPYEQYF. In DNA, the CDR3 is TGTGCCAGCAGCCAAACGGACAGGGGCATCCCCTACGAGCAGTACTTC.

V is TRBV18 and J is TRBJ2-2; the D is unclear. Trimming shortened V by 1 base and J by 6 bases, and 15 bases separated the two germline ends. This CDR3 is 16 amino acids long. Germline assignment: CDR1 KGHSH and CDR2 LQKENI. CDR3 sequence: CASSPLPRLEPGELFF. The CDR3 coding sequence is TGTGCCAGCTCACCACTTCCGAGGTTGGAACCCGGGGAGCTGTTTTTT.

The CDR3 here is CASSQYRSSEQYF. The DNA for the CDR3 is TGTGCCAGCAGCCAATACAGGTCTTCCGAGCAGTACTTC. The chain is built from TRBV14 and TRBJ2-7; maybe TRBD1 (5 bases). The CDR3 runs 13 residues. Germline CDR1 SGHDN, CDR2 FVKESK. Deletions cut 2 bases from V and 6 bases from J, with 11 bases between.

The chain has TRBV4-1 and TRBJ1-5; 7 bases match TRBD1. CDR3 length equals 15 residues. Germline V gives CDR1 MGHRA, CDR2 YSYEKL. With V trimmed by 4 bases and J by 0 bases, 3 bases remained unmatched. The CDR3 reads CASSPGTDSNQPQHF. CDR3 nucleotides: TGCGCCAGCAGCCCAGGGACAGATAGCAATCAGCCCCAGCATTTT.

The V gene is TRBV7-8, the J gene TRBJ1-4; D gene uncertain. The CDR3 runs 16 residues. CDR1 SGHVS and CDR2 FQNEAQ come from the germline V gene. Trimming removed 5 bases at V and 3 bases at J, with 16 bases between. The CDR3 spells CASSTSLELANEKLFF. Here the CDR3 DNA reads TGTGCCAGCAGCACGAGTTTGGAGTTAGCTAATGAAAAACTGTTTTTT. Filled out from reference TRBV7-8 and TRBJ1-4, the complete variable domain reads GAGVSQSPRYKVAKRGQDVALRCDPISGHVSLFWYQQALGQGPEFLTYFQNEAQLDKSGLPSDRFFAERPEGSVSTLKIQRTQQEDSAVYLCASSTSLELANEKLFFGSGTQLSVL.

This chain uses TRBV28 with TRBJ2-7; D might be TRBD1 (6 bases). Trimming cost V 3 bases and J 2 bases, with 11 bases left between them. The CDR3 loop spans 14 amino acids. Germline V gene lookup returns CDR1 MDHEN and CDR2 SYDVKM. CDR3 nucleotides: TGTGCCAGCAGTTTTACGGACAGTACCTACGAGCAGTACTTC. Encoded protein: CASSFTDSTYEQYF.

The rearrangement joins TRBV5-8 to TRBJ1-2, with unresolved D. CDR1 is SGHTS, CDR2 YDEGEE, per germline. V was clipped by 7 bases and J by 1 base, with 26 bases between them. This CDR3 has 18 amino acids. CDR3 protein: CASGGGGVEDEHNYGYTF. In DNA form, the CDR3 reads TGTGCCAGCGGCGGAGGTGGGGTAGAAGACGAACATAACTATGGCTACACCTTC.

The gene calls are TRBV30 and TRBJ1-3, with 7 positions matching TRBD1. The CDR3 is 15 amino acids. Trimming removed 3 bases from V and 6 bases from J; junction bases left unmatched: 11. Germline loops: CDR1 GTSNPN, CDR2 SVGIG (reference sequence). The CDR3, as DNA: TGTGCCTGGAGAGGGGGCAGGAGCCTTTCAAACACCATATATTTT. Translated: CAWRGGRSLSNTIYF. The full variable domain, completed using reference TRBV30 and TRBJ1-3, is SQTIHQWPATLVQPVGSPLSLECTVEGTSNPNLYWYRQAAGRGLQLLFYSVGIGQISSEVPQNLSASRPQDRQFILSSKKLLLSDSGFYLCAWRGGRSLSNTIYFGEGSWLTVV.